The sequence of this T cell receptor (beta chain) was determined in a study of blood T cell repertoires in COVID-19. The overall study: The study drew acute and convalescent COVID-19 samples from the United States, Italy and Spain. PBMCs, B-cell-depleted T cells, or T cells provided the cDNA or gDNA that made up the material.

Per germline, CDR1 KGHSH and CDR2 LQKENI. Trimming removed 4 bases from V and 3 bases from J, with 9 bases in between. The CDR3 totals 13 residues. As originally analysed: It was from reference gene primer amplification that nucleated cell counts were estimated. Measured with immunoSEQ multiplex PCR; TCRdb has only the in-frame clones, and not every one. The V and J calls and the clone size are those of that table, but D and trimming were determined from the DNA. The data contain fewer than 90,000 clones, 80% to 90% of them singletons. The chain employs TRBV18 and TRBJ1-1; tentatively, D is TRBD1 (6 bases). The material sequenced was peripheral blood. The receptor's source is a woman older than 75 with active or convalescent COVID-19. CDR3 residues: CASSRNRDTEAFF. The CDR3 DNA follows: TGTGCCAGCTCACGCAACAGGGACACTGAAGCTTTCTTT. The whole variable domain, remainder taken from reference TRBV18 and TRBJ1-1, is NAGVMQNPRHLVRRRGQEARLRCSPMKGHSHVYWYRQLPEEGLKFMVYLQKENIIDESGMPKERFSAEFPKEGPSILRIQQVVRGDSAAYFCASSRNRDTEAFFGQGTRLTVV.